Listed below are T cell receptor beta chains from one sample, sequenced in a study of blood T cell repertoires in COVID-19. Using immunoSEQ multiplex PCR, the repertoire was profiled, and TCRdb retains in-frame clones only, with some absent. Of approximately 270,000 clones detected, 75% to 90% appear once; the ten largest clones hold approximately 2%. Specimen: PBMCs or T cells enriched from blood (not recorded which). The receptors were gathered from a woman between 45 and 60 years old who had recovered from COVID-19. Each CDR3 is given with its conserved first and last residue. Fields, in order: V gene, D gene, clone size, J gene, CDR3 protein, CDR3 DNA. The D gene is left open where the match is weak. Clone size is shown for a subset of rows, as once, few, many or a class of expanded clone.

TRBV7-7	TRBD1	NA	TRBJ2-5	CASSSTGRTQYF	TGTGCTAGCAGCTCGACAGGGAGGACCCAGTACTTC
TRBV19	TRBD2	NA	TRBJ2-1	CASSIVSGRGTYNEQFF	TGTGCCAGTAGTATAGTAAGCGGGAGGGGAACCTACAATGAGCAGTTCTTC
TRBV7-2	NA	once	TRBJ1-5	CASSTFTGSNQPQHF	TGTGCCAGCAGCACATTTACAGGGAGCAATCAGCCCCAGCATTTT
TRBV4-1	NA	NA	TRBJ1-2	CASSQAETDYGYTF	TGCGCCAGCAGCCAAGCCGAGACAGACTATGGCTACACCTTC
TRBV3-1/TRBV3-2	NA	NA	TRBJ2-7	CASSQRFSAGYEQYF	TGTGCCAGCAGCCAGCGGTTCTCTGCGGGCTACGAGCAGTACTTC
TRBV10-3	NA	NA	TRBJ1-1	CAISHPGVREAFF	TGTGCCATCAGTCACCCAGGGGTGCGCGAAGCTTTCTTT
TRBV7-9	NA	NA	TRBJ2-2	CASSPLAVGELFF	TGTGCCAGCAGCCCCTTGGCGGTCGGGGAGCTGTTTTTT
TRBV10-3	NA	NA	TRBJ2-3	CASAGSGGRDTQYF	TGTGCCTCAGCTGGGAGCGGAGGTCGGGATACGCAGTATTTT
TRBV2	NA	NA	TRBJ1-5	CASRVGSGTEHF	NA
TRBV28	NA	NA	TRBJ2-7	CASSLEQKLYEQYF	TGTGCCAGCAGTTTAGAACAGAAACTCTACGAGCAGTACTTC
TRBV7-9	TRBD1	NA	TRBJ1-5	CASSLQGGEQPQHF	TGTGCCAGCAGCTTACAGGGGGGAGAACAGCCCCAGCATTTT
TRBV11-2	NA	once	TRBJ2-1	CASSLGYRDGIDEQFF	TGTGCCAGCAGCTTAGGTTACAGGGACGGAATAGATGAGCAGTTCTTC
TRBV11-2	NA	NA	TRBJ1-5	CASSLDLGGNQPQHF	TGTGCCAGCAGCTTAGATTTAGGGGGCAATCAGCCCCAGCATTTT
TRBV19	TRBD1	NA	TRBJ2-1	CASSMSGQGMSNEQFF	TGTGCCAGTAGTATGAGTGGACAGGGCATGTCCAATGAGCAGTTCTTC
TRBV28	NA	few	TRBJ1-4	CASSPGGAEKLFF	TGTGCCAGCAGTCCCGGGGGGGCGGAAAAACTGTTTTTT
TRBV6-5	NA	NA	TRBJ1-2	CASSHGGSGYTF	TGTGCCAGCAGCCACGGAGGCTCAGGCTACACCTTC
TRBV11-3	TRBD2	NA	TRBJ2-2	CASSFKAGGRTGELFF	TGTGCCAGCAGCTTTAAAGCGGGAGGTCGGACCGGGGAGCTGTTTTTT
TRBV12-5	NA	NA	TRBJ1-3	CASGLTGLSGNTIYF	TGTGCTAGTGGTTTGACAGGGCTCTCTGGAAACACCATATATTTT
TRBV7-3	TRBD2	few	TRBJ2-1	CASSPGTSGIQFF	TGTGCCAGCAGCCCCGGGACTAGCGGGATCCAGTTCTTC
TRBV28	NA	NA	TRBJ1-1	CASNKQGWGTEAFF	TGTGCCAGCAATAAACAGGGTTGGGGCACTGAAGCTTTCTTT
TRBV5-1	TRBD2	NA	TRBJ2-1	CASSSPDTSESYNEQFF	TGCGCCAGCAGCTCCCCTGACACTAGCGAAAGTTACAATGAGCAGTTCTTC
TRBV9	TRBD2	NA	TRBJ2-7	CASSVGASGGYEQYF	TGTGCCAGCAGCGTAGGGGCTAGCGGGGGGTACGAGCAGTACTTC
TRBV4-2	NA	NA	TRBJ2-7	CASSQEEGGIYEQYF	TGTGCCAGCAGCCAAGAGGAGGGGGGGATTTACGAGCAGTACTTC
TRBV14	NA	NA	TRBJ1-2	CASSLEGRGGYTF	TGTGCCAGCAGCCTCGAAGGAAGAGGCGGCTACACCTTC
TRBV19	TRBD2	once	TRBJ2-1	CASSTGTSGRAVHEQFF	TGTGCCAGTAGCACCGGGACTAGCGGGAGGGCCGTACATGAGCAGTTCTTC
TRBV14	TRBD2	once	TRBJ2-2	CASSAWTSGRNTGELFF	TGTGCCAGCAGCGCTTGGACTAGCGGGAGAAACACCGGGGAGCTGTTTTTT
TRBV5-1	NA	NA	TRBJ1-3	CASSLLGSSGNTIYF	TGCGCCAGCAGCTTGTTAGGGAGCTCTGGAAACACCATATATTTT
TRBV5-4	TRBD1	NA	TRBJ1-2	CASSLETGTGYGYTF	TGTGCCAGCAGCTTGGAAACCGGGACAGGCTATGGCTACACCTTC
TRBV2	NA	NA	TRBJ1-5	CASSPRDMNQPQHF	TGTGCCAGCAGCCCCCGGGACATGAATCAGCCCCAGCATTTT
TRBV7-9	TRBD1	NA	TRBJ1-2	CASSLTGGPSYGYTF	TGTGCCAGCAGCTTGACAGGGGGCCCTAGCTATGGCTACACCTTC
TRBV5-4	NA	NA	TRBJ2-5	CASSSKAAAETQYF	TGTGCCAGCAGCTCAAAGGCGGCTGCGGAGACCCAGTACTTC
TRBV2	NA	NA	TRBJ2-6	CANEGSSGANVLTF	TGTGCCAACGAGGGTTCATCTGGGGCCAACGTCCTGACTTTC
TRBV18	NA	NA	TRBJ2-7	CASSFAGYEQYF	TGTGCCAGCTCTTTCGCGGGCTACGAGCAGTACTTC
TRBV6-5	NA	NA	TRBJ1-2	CASSYDGGVSGYTF	TGTGCCAGCAGTTACGACGGAGGAGTTTCTGGCTACACCTTC
TRBV20-1	TRBD1	once	TRBJ2-7	CSASLGQGYEQYF	TGCAGTGCTAGTCTCGGACAGGGCTACGAGCAGTACTTC
TRBV5-1	TRBD2	NA	TRBJ2-2	CASRRTSGADAGELFF	TGCGCCAGCAGAAGGACTAGCGGAGCCGACGCCGGGGAGCTGTTTTTT
TRBV19	TRBD1	once	TRBJ1-3	CASTRGASSGNTIYF	TGTGCCAGTACCAGGGGGGCTTCCTCTGGAAACACCATATATTTT
TRBV19	NA	NA	TRBJ2-2	CASRGNRANTGELFF	TGTGCCAGTAGAGGTAACAGGGCGAACACCGGGGAGCTGTTTTTT
TRBV19	TRBD1	NA	TRBJ1-4	CASTIQGTVEKLFF	TGTGCCAGTACCATACAGGGGACGGTTGAAAAACTGTTTTTT
TRBV27	TRBD1	NA	TRBJ2-3	CASSLWDRGTDTQYF	TGTGCCAGCAGTTTGTGGGACAGGGGTACAGATACGCAGTATTTT
TRBV28	NA	NA	TRBJ2-2	CASSLEGNTGELFF	TGTGCCAGCAGTTTAGAGGGGAACACCGGGGAGCTGTTTTTT
TRBV28	TRBD2	NA	TRBJ2-1	CASSLGASGNNEQFF	TGTGCCAGCAGCCTTGGCGCTAGCGGAAACAATGAGCAGTTCTTC
TRBV3-1/TRBV3-2	TRBD1	NA	TRBJ2-7	CASSQASGTGSYEQYF	TGTGCCAGCAGCCAAGCATCTGGGACAGGATCCTACGAGCAGTACTTC
TRBV2	TRBD1	NA	TRBJ2-1	CASEARQGVTYNEQFF	TGTGCCAGCGAGGCCCGACAGGGAGTTACCTACAATGAGCAGTTCTTC
TRBV3-1/TRBV3-2	TRBD1	NA	TRBJ1-2	CASSQIPGQGYGYTF	TGTGCCAGCAGCCAGATCCCGGGACAGGGCTATGGCTACACCTTC
TRBV2	NA	NA	TRBJ2-6	CASILSYLSGANVLTF	TGTGCCAGCATCCTATCCTATCTCTCTGGGGCCAACGTCCTGACTTTC
TRBV4-1	NA	NA	TRBJ2-1	CASSQSPGGSYNEQFF	TGCGCCAGCAGCCAATCCCCCGGCGGCTCCTACAATGAGCAGTTCTTC
TRBV15	NA	NA	TRBJ1-4	CATSRVGHTATNEKLFF	TGTGCCACCAGCAGAGTGGGGCACACCGCAACTAATGAAAAACTGTTTTTT